This T cell receptor beta chain was obtained from a study of identical twins. This clonotype was recorded at least ten times. In germline, CDR1 is SNHLY, CDR2 FYNNEI. The CDR3 contains 14 residues. MiXCR was run by TCRdb on the 5' RACE reads, yielding one entry per CDR3 protein. The sample records roughly 290,000 distinct CDR3 sequences, nearly 9.5% being singletons. The data also belong to a second study, concerning yellow fever vaccine responses in identical twins. That investigation notes: It has been reported that, in twins, the vaccine T cell response seemed partly convergent and partly personalized.

Sequencing was carried out using CD8+ T cells sorted from blood. The J gene is TRBJ2-2, the V gene TRBV2, with D possibly called TRBD1 or TRBD2 (5 bases each). This TCR derives from a woman between 18 and 29 years old in good health. CDR3 sequence reads: CAQQPGVGAGELFF. Written as DNA, the CDR3 is TGTGCTCAGCAGCCGGGTGTGGGGGCCGGGGAGCTGTTTTTT.